The sequence of this T cell receptor (beta chain) was determined in a study of blood T cell repertoires in COVID-19. Study in general: Sites in the United States, Italy and Spain provided acute and convalescent COVID-19 samples. From T cells, B-cell-depleted T cells, or PBMCs came the material, which was cDNA or gDNA.

As originally analysed: Amplification from reference gene primers served as the basis for estimated nucleated cell counts. This table comes from immunoSEQ multiplex PCR, and its TCRdb copy is limited to in-frame clones, with some not included. V and J calls plus clone size are reproduced from that table; the DNA served to infer D and trimming. The sample records around 280,000 clones, 85% being singletons. V was trimmed by 4 bases and J by 2 bases, leaving 8 bases between them. The CDR3 spans 13 residues. The germline V gene has CDR1 LGHDT and CDR2 YNNKEL (reference sequence). The source material was peripheral blood. The J gene is TRBJ2-5, the V gene TRBV3-1 (or the pseudogene TRBV3-2), with a weak D call TRBD1 (6 bases). The TCR originated in a woman between 45 and 65 years old with active or convalescent COVID-19. The CDR3 nucleotides are TGTGCCAGCAGCCCGACAGGACAAGAGACCCAGTACTTC. This gives the protein CASSPTGQETQYF.